This passage covers 10 T cell receptor beta chains from one sample sequenced in a study of blood T cell repertoires in COVID-19. This table comes from immunoSEQ multiplex PCR, and its TCRdb copy is limited to in-frame clones, with some not included. The sample consists of 160,000 or so clones, around 82% of them appearing once. The specimen was PBMCs or T cells enriched from blood (not recorded which). These receptors came from a middle-aged man who had recovered from COVID-19.

The chain employs TRBV7-9 and TRBJ1-3, with D hard to call. Germline-derived CDR1 and CDR2 are SEHNR and FQNEAQ (reference sequence). The CDR3 has 13 residues. V shed 3 bases and J shed 8 bases, with 11 bases lying between them. The CDR3 here is CASSFEAGDTIYF. In nucleotides, the CDR3 is TGTGCCAGCAGCTTCGAGGCCGGCGACACCATATATTTT. Drawing the rest from reference TRBV7-9 and TRBJ1-3, the complete variable domain is DTGVSQNPRHKITKRGQNVTFRCDPISEHNRLYWYRQTLGQGPEFLTYFQNEAQLEKSRLLSDRFSAERPKGSFSTLEIQRTEQGDSAMYLCASSFEAGDTIYFGEGSWLTVV.

The chain is built from TRBV5-1 and TRBJ1-1, with D unclear. Germline V gives CDR1 SGHRS, CDR2 YFSETQ. The V gene lost 1 base and the J gene lost 0 bases, with 13 bases spanning the gap. The CDR3 runs to 16 residues. As DNA, the CDR3 is TGCGCCAGCAGCTTGTTAACGGAGGGATTGAACACTGAAGCTTTCTTT. Encoded protein: CASSLLTEGLNTEAFF.

This clone was picked up a small number of times. The CDR3 here is CASSLARSSGNTIYF. The CDR3 coding sequence is TGTGCCAGCAGCTTAGCAAGGAGCTCTGGAAACACCATATATTTT. The chain couples TRBV7-2 to TRBJ1-3, with D unclear. V shed 0 bases and J shed 0 bases, with 6 bases lying between them. CDR3 length equals 15 residues. CDR1 is SGHTA, CDR2 FQGNSA, per germline.

This clone was picked up a small number of times. The chain uses TRBV2 and TRBJ1-5, with D possibly being TRBD1 (5 bases). The germline V and J ends were trimmed by 6 bases and 7 bases, with 16 bases remaining between them. The germline CDR1 and CDR2 sequences are SNHLY and FYNNEI. This CDR3 region has 14 residues. CDR3 loop: CASRAGTTDQPQHF. Here the CDR3 DNA reads TGTGCCAGCAGGGCGGGGACGACGGACCAGCCCCAGCATTTT.

The V and J genes are TRBV9 and TRBJ2-5, with 9 bases fitting TRBD2. The CDR3 contains 18 residues. Trimming took 4 bases from V and 5 from J; bases not matched to a gene: 18. In germline, CDR1 is SGDLS, CDR2 YYNGEE. CDR3 nucleotides: TGTGCCAGCAGCCGTAGAGGTGGGATAGCGGGGGACGTTGAGACCCAGTACTTC. Encoded protein: CASSRRGGIAGDVETQYF.

This clone was detected once. This chain links TRBV5-1 with TRBJ1-1, with 7 bases that match TRBD1. The CDR3 has 13 residues. V gave up 4 bases and J gave up 4 bases; unmatched junction bases: 4. Germline V CDR1 and CDR2: SGHRS, YFSETQ. The CDR3 bases are TGCGCCAGCAGCGCAGACAGGGCCACTGAAGCTTTCTTT. Its protein product is CASSADRATEAFF. The full variable domain, its missing parts supplied by reference TRBV5-1 and TRBJ1-1, is KAGVTQTPRYLIKTRGQQVTLSCSPISGHRSVSWYQQTPGQGLQFLFEYFSETQRNKGNFPGRFSGRQFSNSRSEMNVSTLELGDSALYLCASSADRATEAFFGQGTRLTVV.

V and J are TRBV5-1 and TRBJ2-2; D remains unclear. Germline CDR1 is SGHRS and CDR2 is YFSETQ. The V and J ends lost 2 bases and 3 bases respectively, with 11 bases between them. The CDR3 extends over 15 amino acids. In nucleotides, the CDR3 is TGCGCCAGCAGCTTAAGTACGCGTCACACCGGGGAGCTGTTTTTT. Translating gives CASSLSTRHTGELFF.

This clone was recorded once. This rearrangement joins TRBV19 to TRBJ1-6; tentatively, D is TRBD1 (5 bases). V was clipped by 6 bases and J by 10 bases, with 19 bases between them. Looked up from germline, CDR1 is LNHDA and CDR2 is SQIVND (reference sequence). This CDR3 region has 15 residues. The CDR3, as DNA: TGTGCCAGTAGCCGAGGGGAGGGGAGGGGATCACCCCTCCACTTT. It codes for CASSRGEGRGSPLHF.

The V gene is TRBV30, the J gene TRBJ1-1; maybe TRBD1 (6 bases). V was clipped by 2 bases and J by 8 bases, with 18 bases between them. There are 14 residues in the CDR3. Germline-derived CDR1 and CDR2 are GTSNPN and SVGIG (reference sequence). CDR3 in amino acids: CAWSLHASGQEAFF. Written as DNA, the CDR3 is TGTGCCTGGAGTCTTCACGCCTCGGGACAAGAAGCTTTCTTT.

J is TRBJ1-1 and V is TRBV11-3; a weak D match, TRBD1 (5 bases). Trimming removed 1 base from V and 4 bases from J, with 7 bases in between. This CDR3 is 13 amino acids long. Germline CDR1 SGHNT, CDR2 YENEEA. The CDR3 spells CASSLVGGTEAFF. The DNA of the CDR3 is TGTGCCAGCAGCTTAGTGGGGGGCACTGAAGCTTTCTTT.